The sequence of this T cell receptor beta chain was determined in a study of OX40 agonist ivuxolimab in advanced cancers. Study-level information: Clinicians treated patients with ivuxolimab, an agonistic anti-OX40 (CD134) antibody. Head and neck, renal cell, melanoma or hepatocellular carcinoma were the cancers that dose-escalation patients had.

Germline V lookup: CDR1 MDHEN, CDR2 SYDVKM. This CDR3 has 15 amino acids. Between the trimmed V and J ends, which lost 5 bases and 4 bases, there was a span of 16 bases. Concerning this clone itself: Its cognate antigen is unknown.

Profiling relied on immunoSEQ multiplex PCR, and the TCRdb table lists in-frame clones only, not all of them. The sample lists around 100,000 clones, about 91% seen once, with 0.15% to 0.2% in the top ten. Study-wide results and caveats: There were also nonresponders showing low normalized T-cell clonal expansion. Clonal expansion from baseline to week 6 occurred in both CD4+ and CD8+ T cells.

Material: CD4+ or CD8+ T cells sorted from blood, obtained in a trial of the OX40 agonist ivuxolimab. This sequence joins TRBV28 and TRBJ2-3; tentatively, D is TRBD1 (6 bases). The receptor was derived from an adult with an advanced solid tumor such as melanoma, head and neck, liver or kidney cancer. CDR3 in DNA: TGTGCCAGCAGTACCTCTGGGGGCGGCGCAGATACGCAGTATTTT. Encoded protein: CASSTSGGGADTQYF.